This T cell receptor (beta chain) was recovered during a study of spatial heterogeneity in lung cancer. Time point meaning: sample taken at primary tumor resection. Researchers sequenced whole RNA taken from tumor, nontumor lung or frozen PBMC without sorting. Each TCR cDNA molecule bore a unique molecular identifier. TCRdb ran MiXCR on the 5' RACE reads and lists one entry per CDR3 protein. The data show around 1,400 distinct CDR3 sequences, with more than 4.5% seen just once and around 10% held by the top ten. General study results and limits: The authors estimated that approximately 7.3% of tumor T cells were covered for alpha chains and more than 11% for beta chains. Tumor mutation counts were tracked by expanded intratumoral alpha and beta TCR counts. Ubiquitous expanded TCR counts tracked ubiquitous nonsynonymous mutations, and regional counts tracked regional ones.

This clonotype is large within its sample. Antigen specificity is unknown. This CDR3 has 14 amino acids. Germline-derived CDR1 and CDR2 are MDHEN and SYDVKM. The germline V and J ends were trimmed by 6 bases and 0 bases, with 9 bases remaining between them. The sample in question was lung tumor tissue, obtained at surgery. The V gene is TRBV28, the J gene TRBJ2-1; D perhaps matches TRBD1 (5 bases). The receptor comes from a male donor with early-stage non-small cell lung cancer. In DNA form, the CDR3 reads TGTGCCAGCAGCAGGGTGAGCTCCTACAATGAGCAGTTCTTC. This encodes CASSRVSSYNEQFF.